This TCR beta chain emerged from a study of regulatory T cells in long-lasting Graves disease. Across the study: Disease was considered persistent Graves' disease after over 5 years of antithyroid drugs (with positive TSH receptor antibodies).

At least ten counts were recorded for this clonotype. Its target is not known. Sample time point: persistent/refractory GD, antithyroid drugs over 5 years with positive TRAb. Isolated PBMC RNA provided the starting material for the TCR library. Findings and caveats of the study: It was in persistent disease that TRBV28, TRBJ1-2 and TRBJ2-5 were favored. Persistent Graves' patients showed reduced TCR diversity versus newly diagnosed patients.

Arm-PCR with iRepertoire HTBI primers amplified the CDR3 regions for these TCR beta libraries. Using its own MiXCR run on the multiplex PCR reads, TCRdb lists one record per CDR3 protein. The sample includes a few hundred thousand distinct CDR3 sequences, about 22% of them seen just once. The CDR3 contains 16 residues. Germline values: CDR1 MNHNS, CDR2 SASEGT. V lost 5 bases, J lost 0 bases, and 13 bases lay in between. Sequenced here: peripheral blood mononuclear cells (PBMCs), sampled when the disease was refractory, from a patient treated with antithyroid drugs. The sequence came from a female donor with Graves disease. J is TRBJ1-4 and V is TRBV6-1, with D possibly being TRBD1 (6 bases). The CDR3 DNA reads TGTGCCAGCAGTCCCGGACAGCGCGCAACTAATGAAAAACTGTTTTTT. Protein product: CASSPGQRATNEKLFF.